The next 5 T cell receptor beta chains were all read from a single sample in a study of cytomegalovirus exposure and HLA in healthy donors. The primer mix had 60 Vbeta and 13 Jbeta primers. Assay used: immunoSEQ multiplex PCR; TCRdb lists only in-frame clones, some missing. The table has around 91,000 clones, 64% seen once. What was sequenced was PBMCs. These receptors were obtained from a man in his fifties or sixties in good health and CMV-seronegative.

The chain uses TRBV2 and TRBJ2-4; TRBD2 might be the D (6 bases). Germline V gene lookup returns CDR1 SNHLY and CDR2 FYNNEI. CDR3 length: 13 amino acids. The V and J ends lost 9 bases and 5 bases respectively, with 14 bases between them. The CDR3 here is CASGGAGENIQYF. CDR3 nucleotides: TGTGCCAGTGGAGGGGCGGGCGAAAACATTCAGTACTTC.

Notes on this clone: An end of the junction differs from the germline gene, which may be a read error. CDR3 loop: CSSSLVAGGNHEQYF. The CDR3 DNA is TGTTCCAGCAGCTTAGTCGCAGGAGGAAACCACGAGCAGTACTTC. The chain links TRBV7-9 to TRBJ2-7; D is perhaps TRBD2 (5 bases). Germline V gives CDR1 SEHNR, CDR2 FQNEAQ (reference sequence). The CDR3 extends over 15 amino acids.

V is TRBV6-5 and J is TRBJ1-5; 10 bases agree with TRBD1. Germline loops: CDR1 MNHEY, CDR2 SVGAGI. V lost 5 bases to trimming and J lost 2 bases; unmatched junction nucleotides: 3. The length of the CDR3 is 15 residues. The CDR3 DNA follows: TGTGCCAGCAGTCGGGACAGGGGCGGCAATCAGCCCCAGCATTTT. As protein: CASSRDRGGNQPQHF.

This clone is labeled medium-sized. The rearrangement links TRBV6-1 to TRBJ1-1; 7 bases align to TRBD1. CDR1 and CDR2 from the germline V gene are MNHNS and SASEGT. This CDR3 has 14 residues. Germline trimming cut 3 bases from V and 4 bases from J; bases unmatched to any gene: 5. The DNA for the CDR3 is TGTGCCAGCAGTGAGACAGGGTTTATCACTGAAGCTTTCTTT. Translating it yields CASSETGFITEAFF.

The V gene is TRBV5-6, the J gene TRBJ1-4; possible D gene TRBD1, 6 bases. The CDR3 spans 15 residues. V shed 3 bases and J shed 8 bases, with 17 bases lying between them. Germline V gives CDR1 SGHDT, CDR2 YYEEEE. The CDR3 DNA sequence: TGTGCCAGCAGCTACAGGGTTTTAGGTGGCGAAAAACTGTTTTTT. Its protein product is CASSYRVLGGEKLFF.